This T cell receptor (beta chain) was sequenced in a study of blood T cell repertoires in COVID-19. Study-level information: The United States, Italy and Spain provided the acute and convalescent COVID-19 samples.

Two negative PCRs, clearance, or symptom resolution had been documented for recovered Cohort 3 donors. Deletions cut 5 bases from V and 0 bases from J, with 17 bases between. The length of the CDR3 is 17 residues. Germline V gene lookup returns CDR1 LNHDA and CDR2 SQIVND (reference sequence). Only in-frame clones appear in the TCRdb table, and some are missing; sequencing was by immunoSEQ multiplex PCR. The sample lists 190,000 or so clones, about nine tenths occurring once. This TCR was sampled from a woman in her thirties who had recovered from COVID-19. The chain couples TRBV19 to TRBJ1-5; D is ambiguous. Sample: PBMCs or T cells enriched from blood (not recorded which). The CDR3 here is CASSSLAAKYSNQPQHF. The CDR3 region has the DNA TGTGCCAGTAGTTCATTGGCGGCCAAGTATAGCAATCAGCCCCAGCATTTT.